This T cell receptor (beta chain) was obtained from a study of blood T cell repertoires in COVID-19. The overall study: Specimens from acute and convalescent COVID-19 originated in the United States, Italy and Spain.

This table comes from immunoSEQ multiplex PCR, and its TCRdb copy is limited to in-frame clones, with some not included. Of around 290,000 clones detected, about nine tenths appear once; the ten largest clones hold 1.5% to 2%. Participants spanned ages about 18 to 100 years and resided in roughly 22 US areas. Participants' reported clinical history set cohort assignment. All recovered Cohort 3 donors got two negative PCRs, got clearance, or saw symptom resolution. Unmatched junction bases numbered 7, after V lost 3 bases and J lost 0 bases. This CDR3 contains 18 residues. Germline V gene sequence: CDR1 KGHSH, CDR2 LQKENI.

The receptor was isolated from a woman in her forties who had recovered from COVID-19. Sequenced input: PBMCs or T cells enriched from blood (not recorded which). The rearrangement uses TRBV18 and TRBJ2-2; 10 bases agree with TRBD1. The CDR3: CASSPAGTGASNTGELFF. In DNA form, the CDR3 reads TGTGCCAGCTCACCTGCCGGGACAGGGGCCTCGAACACCGGGGAGCTGTTTTTT. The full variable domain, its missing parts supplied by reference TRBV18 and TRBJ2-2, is NAGVMQNPRHLVRRRGQEARLRCSPMKGHSHVYWYRQLPEEGLKFMVYLQKENIIDESGMPKERFSAEFPKEGPSILRIQQVVRGDSAAYFCASSPAGTGASNTGELFFGEGSRLTVL.